Listed below are T cell receptor beta chains from one sample, sequenced in a study of blood T cell repertoires in COVID-19. Clones were sequenced by immunoSEQ multiplex PCR, and TCRdb holds only the in-frame ones, with some missing. The sample records approximately 360,000 clones, over 75% being singletons. The source material was PBMCs or T cells enriched from blood (not recorded which). The receptors here all came from a woman between 25 and 40 years old with acute COVID-19. Both conserved end residues are part of each CDR3. A D gene is named only where the DNA matches it firmly.

j_gene,v_gene,d_gene,CDR3aa
TRBJ2-5,TRBV7-8,NA,CASSLARGETQYF
TRBJ2-2,TRBV5-1,NA,CASSLVPPQGSTGELFF
TRBJ1-5,TRBV10-3,TRBD1,CAIKGQGHSNQPQHF
TRBJ1-1,TRBV15,NA,CATSVRYSNTEAFF
TRBJ2-1,TRBV18,TRBD2,CASSGSGGLSYNEQFF
TRBJ2-7,TRBV2,NA,CASSSSYTNEQYF
TRBJ2-2,TRBV5-1,TRBD1,CASSLVRLGQGNTGELFF
TRBJ1-5,TRBV9,TRBD1,CASSVATGVTGEVENQPQHF
TRBJ2-7,TRBV9,NA,CASSRRIADAYEQYF
TRBJ2-7,TRBV6-2/TRBV6-3,TRBD2,CASSYPLGLAESYEQYF
TRBJ1-1,TRBV6-1,NA,CASSEGWGRVNTEAFF
TRBJ1-2,TRBV18,NA,CASSPQDGANYGYTF
TRBJ2-7,TRBV6-5,NA,CASSSEGPYEQYF
TRBJ1-1,TRBV6-5,TRBD1,CASSSGTGDLRTEAFF
TRBJ1-6,TRBV6-4,NA,CASSDSMDWGDHSPLHF
TRBJ1-5,TRBV7-2,NA,CASSLGGTNNQPQHF
TRBJ1-4,TRBV6-5,TRBD1,CASSFPGTGVLFF
TRBJ2-1,TRBV9,TRBD1,CASSVSPGGYNEQFF
TRBJ1-1,TRBV10-3,NA,CAITPQGGTEAFF
TRBJ1-1,TRBV28,NA,CASSQGSRTEAFF
TRBJ2-7,TRBV24-1,NA,CATSEGASYEQYF
TRBJ1-5,TRBV27,NA,CASSFRGVQPQHF
TRBJ2-7,TRBV7-9,NA,CASSIATGEQYF
TRBJ1-4,TRBV19,TRBD1,CASTRQGSSTNEKLFF
TRBJ2-1,TRBV4-2,NA,CASSQDLGGAHNEQFF
TRBJ1-2,TRBV30,TRBD1,CAWRPPGQEYGYTF
TRBJ2-1,TRBV7-2,NA,CASSRDRRAYNEQFF
TRBJ1-1,TRBV23-1,NA,CASSHPGRRNTEAFF
TRBJ2-1,TRBV5-6,NA,CASSTDYYNEQFF
TRBJ2-3,TRBV5-6,TRBD2,CASSTGTSGGFTDTQYF
TRBJ2-7,TRBV7-2,NA,CASSSSYYYEQYF
TRBJ1-3,TRBV25-1,NA,CASSDGGSSGNTIYF
TRBJ2-2,TRBV5-5,TRBD1,CASSLLTGFQRGTGELFF
TRBJ1-5,TRBV25-1,NA,CASSEGWGPEPNQPQHF
TRBJ2-1,TRBV12-3/TRBV12-4,NA,CASRGSYNEQFF
TRBJ1-1,TRBV28,NA,CASGPENTEAFF
TRBJ1-2,TRBV2,NA,CASSEPENSYGYTF
TRBJ1-1,TRBV19,TRBD1,CASSTSRTGGTEAFF
TRBJ2-5,TRBV7-9,NA,CASSLALPTSLQQYF
TRBJ2-5,TRBV7-9,TRBD2,CASSRGTSGVYQETQYF
TRBJ2-7,TRBV5-1,NA,CASSGSRGSYEQYF
TRBJ1-4,TRBV6-5,TRBD1,CASSYSKGAPNEKLFF
TRBJ2-7,TRBV6-1,NA,CASSEAGATYEQYF
TRBJ2-1,TRBV3-1/TRBV3-2,NA,CASSLGNNEQFF
TRBJ1-6,TRBV3-1/TRBV3-2,NA,CASSLTGGDSPLHF
TRBJ1-5,TRBV11-2,NA,CASSLHPGGGQPQHF
TRBJ1-5,TRBV12-2,NA,CASRLGTGGCNQPQHF
TRBJ1-1,TRBV6-5,NA,CASRALGVENTEAFF
TRBJ1-2,TRBV5-1,TRBD1,CASSLTGGGGGYGYTF
TRBJ2-7,TRBV5-1,TRBD2,CASSLSKTSGDVYEQYF
TRBJ2-1,TRBV27,NA,CASSLNEDEQFF
TRBJ1-2,TRBV2,NA,CASSEAAVFYYGYTF